This T cell receptor (beta chain) emerged from a study of shared clonotypes between healthy human individuals. Study findings and constraints: Naive subsets generally had larger estimated richness than memory subsets. Some clonotypes were shared by all four sorted-subset donors, while others were not shared. The non-shared ones had lower generation probabilities than the shared ones.

The method was immunoSEQ multiplex PCR; TCRdb's version includes in-frame clones alone and lacks a portion of them. Among a few million clones, around 94% were seen once, and the ten largest hold 0.11% to 0.15%. Donors were Caucasian adults residing in Nashville, Tennessee, USA. In the CD4+ fraction, cells were divided into CD45RA+ naive and CD45RA-negative memory subsets. This clone showed up just once. Its matching antigen is unknown. A junction boundary mismatches the germline segment, possibly from a read error. This CDR3 has 14 residues. Per germline, CDR1 SSHAT and CDR2 FNYEAQ (reference sequence).

This clonotype was obtained from a man aged 18 to 30 in good health. J is TRBJ2-3 and V is TRBV7-7; 7 positions match TRBD2. Sequencing input: naive CD4+ T cells sorted from blood. Subset specified: CD45RA+ positively selected. CDR3 coding DNA: TGTGCTAGCAGCTTACAGTTCGGGGCGGGAGAACTGTATTTT. Its protein product is CASSLQFGAGELYF.